Listed below are T cell receptor beta chains from one sample, sequenced in a study of graft-versus-host responses after intestinal transplantation. Clones were read by immunoSEQ multiplex PCR, and TCRdb kept only the in-frame ones, dropping some. The sample records some 9,800 clones, approximately 30% being singletons. Source: alloreactive CD4+ T cells from a mixed lymphocyte reaction culture, taken before transplantation. These receptors all come from a human patient who was an organ donor for intestinal transplantation. CDR3s include the opening cysteine and the closing phenylalanine or tryptophan. Fields, in order: D gene, J gene, clone size, CDR3 length, V gene, CDR3 DNA, CDR3 protein. A D gene is named only where the DNA matches it firmly. The size of a clone is reported for some rows only, either as once, few or many, or as a class for expanded clones.

d_call: TRBD1; j_call: TRBJ2-5; clone_size: few; cdr3_length: 14; v_call: TRBV19; cdr3_nt: TGTGCCAGTAGTATCCGACAGGGGAGAGAGACCCAGTACTTC; cdr3_aa: CASSIRQGRETQYF
d_call: NA; j_call: TRBJ2-7; clone_size: NA; cdr3_length: 14; v_call: TRBV19; cdr3_nt: TGTGCCAGTAGTAAACTCGACAGAGCCTACGAGCAGTACTTC; cdr3_aa: CASSKLDRAYEQYF
d_call: NA; j_call: TRBJ2-3; clone_size: few; cdr3_length: 15; v_call: TRBV6-1; cdr3_nt: TGTGCCAGCAGTGACCGGGGAGGAGCTGCAGATACGCAGTATTTT; cdr3_aa: CASSDRGGAADTQYF
d_call: NA; j_call: TRBJ2-5; clone_size: few; cdr3_length: 13; v_call: TRBV28; cdr3_nt: TGTGCCAGCAGTTTTGTCGGCGAAGAGACCCAGTACTTC; cdr3_aa: CASSFVGEETQYF
d_call: NA; j_call: TRBJ2-1; clone_size: NA; cdr3_length: 13; v_call: TRBV6-1; cdr3_nt: TGTGCCAGCAGTGAAGTCCGACGAGACGAGCAGTTCTTC; cdr3_aa: CASSEVRRDEQFF
d_call: NA; j_call: TRBJ2-2; clone_size: NA; cdr3_length: 15; v_call: TRBV5-1; cdr3_nt: TGCGCCAGCAGCCCCGGGACACTAATGACCGGGGAGCTGTTTTTT; cdr3_aa: CASSPGTLMTGELFF
d_call: NA; j_call: TRBJ1-4; clone_size: few; cdr3_length: 19; v_call: TRBV4-2; cdr3_nt: TGTGCCAGCAGCCTAGTCTTTGGGAGGGCGGGCGCAACTAATGAAAAACTGTTTTTT; cdr3_aa: CASSLVFGRAGATNEKLFF
d_call: NA; j_call: TRBJ1-6; clone_size: NA; cdr3_length: 15; v_call: TRBV9; cdr3_nt: TGTGCCAGCAGCAGGGCCGGAGGGGAAAATTCACCCCTCCACTTT; cdr3_aa: CASSRAGGENSPLHF
d_call: NA; j_call: TRBJ2-3; clone_size: medium-sized; cdr3_length: 13; v_call: TRBV5-1; cdr3_nt: TGCGCCAGCAGCTTGGCAATCACAGATACGCAGTATTTT; cdr3_aa: CASSLAITDTQYF
d_call: NA; j_call: TRBJ1-5; clone_size: NA; cdr3_length: 13; v_call: TRBV30; cdr3_nt: TGTGCCTGGAGTGGAGCCATAAATCAGCCCCAGCATTTT; cdr3_aa: CAWSGAINQPQHF
d_call: NA; j_call: TRBJ1-1; clone_size: NA; cdr3_length: 14; v_call: TRBV29-1; cdr3_nt: TGCAGCGTTGAACGGGCGGGGGTGAACACTGAAGCTTTCTTT; cdr3_aa: CSVERAGVNTEAFF
d_call: NA; j_call: TRBJ1-1; clone_size: medium-sized; cdr3_length: 11; v_call: TRBV20-1; cdr3_nt: TGCAGTGCTAGAGGTTACACTGAAGCTTTCTTT; cdr3_aa: CSARGYTEAFF
d_call: NA; j_call: TRBJ2-1; clone_size: NA; cdr3_length: 15; v_call: TRBV5-5; cdr3_nt: TGTGCCAGCAGCTTTGATTTGGTTTCCTACAATGAGCAGTTCTTC; cdr3_aa: CASSFDLVSYNEQFF
d_call: NA; j_call: TRBJ2-5; clone_size: NA; cdr3_length: 14; v_call: TRBV7-2; cdr3_nt: TGTGCCAGCAGCTTAGGCAGGGATCAAGAGACCCAGTACTTC; cdr3_aa: CASSLGRDQETQYF
d_call: NA; j_call: TRBJ1-2; clone_size: medium-sized; cdr3_length: 15; v_call: TRBV11-2; cdr3_nt: TGTGCCAGCAGCTTAGCTCAGGGGAGTAGACGAGGCTACACCTTC; cdr3_aa: CASSLAQGSRRGYTF
d_call: TRBD2; j_call: TRBJ2-3; clone_size: few; cdr3_length: 18; v_call: TRBV9; cdr3_nt: TGTGCCAGCAGCGCCGTACCGGGACTAGCGGGGCCCACAGATACGCAGTATTTT; cdr3_aa: CASSAVPGLAGPTDTQYF
d_call: NA; j_call: TRBJ1-6; clone_size: few; cdr3_length: 13; v_call: TRBV7-8; cdr3_nt: TGTGCCAGCAGCTTAGGAGGAGATTCACCCCTCCACTTT; cdr3_aa: CASSLGGDSPLHF
d_call: TRBD2; j_call: TRBJ2-3; clone_size: NA; cdr3_length: 17; v_call: TRBV5-1; cdr3_nt: TGCGCCAGCAGCCATAACCGACTAGCGGGGGGGATAGATACGCAGTATTTT; cdr3_aa: CASSHNRLAGGIDTQYF
d_call: NA; j_call: TRBJ2-3; clone_size: few; cdr3_length: 14; v_call: TRBV7-9; cdr3_nt: TGTGCCAGCAGCTTAAGTCGTTCCACAGATACGCAGTATTTT; cdr3_aa: CASSLSRSTDTQYF
d_call: NA; j_call: TRBJ2-7; clone_size: medium-sized; cdr3_length: 14; v_call: TRBV5-1; cdr3_nt: TGCGCCAGCAGCTTAGAAGCCCGCTCCTACGAGCAGTACTTC; cdr3_aa: CASSLEARSYEQYF
d_call: TRBD2; j_call: TRBJ2-5; clone_size: NA; cdr3_length: 17; v_call: TRBV5-1; cdr3_nt: TGCGCCAGCAGCCTGGGACTAGCGGGGGGTACCCAAGAGACCCAGTACTTC; cdr3_aa: CASSLGLAGGTQETQYF
d_call: TRBD1; j_call: TRBJ2-6; clone_size: few; cdr3_length: 16; v_call: TRBV11-3; cdr3_nt: TGTGCCAGCAGCTACTGGACAGGCTCTGGGGCCAACGTCCTGACTTTC; cdr3_aa: CASSYWTGSGANVLTF
d_call: NA; j_call: TRBJ1-6; clone_size: medium-sized; cdr3_length: 13; v_call: TRBV15; cdr3_nt: TGTGCCACGGGCGAGGACTATAATTCACCCCTCCACTTT; cdr3_aa: CATGEDYNSPLHF
d_call: TRBD2; j_call: TRBJ2-7; clone_size: NA; cdr3_length: 13; v_call: TRBV5-1; cdr3_nt: TGCGCCAGCAGCACTAGCGGGGTATACGAGCAGTACTTC; cdr3_aa: CASSTSGVYEQYF